This note documents a single T cell receptor beta chain sequence. The sample comes from a study of blood T cell repertoires in COVID-19. In the study's own analysis: Nucleated cell counts were estimated from reference gene primer amplification. The method was immunoSEQ multiplex PCR; TCRdb's version includes in-frame clones alone and lacks a portion of them. For V, J and clone size, that table is used; D and trimming come from the DNA. Of about 74,000 clones in the sample, under 85% were seen once. V lost 5 bases, J lost 8 bases, and 2 bases stayed unmatched. The CDR3 is 14 amino acids. Germline V CDR1 and CDR2: ENHRY, SYGVKD.

The sequencing input was peripheral blood. The TCR comes from a man in his 70s with acute or convalescent COVID-19. The chain employs TRBV10-3 and TRBJ2-1; TRBD2 matches at 14 bases. The CDR3 reads CAISPGLAGDEQFF. For the CDR3, the DNA is TGTGCCATCAGTCCGGGACTAGCGGGAGATGAGCAGTTCTTC.